Below are 19 T cell receptor beta chains sequenced from a single sample in a study of PD-1 blockade in classical Hodgkin lymphoma. Some clones are missing from TCRdb's copy, which holds only in-frame ones; the method was immunoSEQ multiplex PCR. The sample includes just over 50,000 clones, around 78% seen only once; the top ten take about 16%. Relapse was seen in all patients after autologous stem cell transplantation, and brentuximab vedotin exposure was variable. The sequencing here drew on peripheral blood mononuclear cells (PBMCs), taken before the second cycle of nivolumab. The receptors shown here come from a human donor with classical Hodgkin lymphoma.

This clone was detected only once. This chain links TRBV4-3 with TRBJ2-3; 7 positions agree with TRBD1. The CDR3 spans 18 residues. V shed 0 bases, J shed 3 bases, and the junction held 12 bases outside the gene matches. The germline V gene has CDR1 LGHNA and CDR2 YSLEER. The CDR3 coding sequence is TGCGCCAGCAGCCAAGACGAACCCCGTACAGGGGCGACAGATACGCAGTATTTT. Translation: CASSQDEPRTGATDTQYF.

The J gene is TRBJ2-6, the V gene TRBV30; 10 positions match TRBD1. J was trimmed by 0 bases and V by 2 bases; bases with no gene match: 4. The germline V gene encodes CDR1 GTSNPN and CDR2 SVGIG (reference sequence). CDR3 length equals 17 residues. This CDR3 is CAWSSTGGFSGANVLTF. The CDR3 DNA reads as TGTGCCTGGAGTTCGACAGGGGGCTTCTCTGGGGCCAACGTCCTGACTTTC.

V gene TRBV4-2 combines with J gene TRBJ2-1; maybe TRBD1 (5 bases). Looked up from germline, CDR1 is LGHNA and CDR2 is YNFKEQ. CDR3 length: 16 residues. Trimming took 0 bases from V and 0 from J, leaving 9 bases between them. CDR3 nucleotide sequence: TGTGCCAGCAGCCAAGACCGGCAGGGCTCCTACAATGAGCAGTTCTTC. This codes for CASSQDRQGSYNEQFF.

This rearrangement joins TRBV7-8 to TRBJ1-4, with D tentatively TRBD1 (6 bases). Germline-derived CDR1 and CDR2 are SGHVS and FQNEAQ. V was pared by 3 bases and J by 4 bases, with 18 bases between. There are 17 residues in the CDR3. CDR3 protein: CASSLGGALSFNEKLFF. The CDR3 region has the DNA TGTGCCAGCAGCTTGGGGGGGGCGTTGTCCTTTAATGAAAAACTGTTTTTT.

CDR3 residues: CASRPYEGRSPLHF. The CDR3 DNA is TGTGCCAGCAGGCCCTACGAGGGTAGGTCACCCCTCCACTTT. The chain is built from TRBV28 and TRBJ1-6; no clear D gene. Germline V lookup: CDR1 MDHEN, CDR2 SYDVKM. Trimming removed 6 bases at V and 10 bases at J, with 16 bases between. The CDR3 has 14 amino acids.

This rearrangement joins TRBV6-1 to TRBJ1-1; D gene uncertain. There are 14 residues in the CDR3. Germline values: CDR1 MNHNS, CDR2 SASEGT. Trimming cost V 6 bases and J 4 bases, with 15 bases left between them. CDR3 residues: CASRNGGEGTEAFF. The CDR3 bases are TGTGCCAGCAGGAACGGTGGTGAGGGCACTGAAGCTTTCTTT.

A few counts support this clone. Other DNA sequences in this sample translate to the same CDR3. The chain has TRBV25-1 and TRBJ1-2; TRBD1 matches at 7 bases. CDR3 length: 14 amino acids. V was clipped by 4 bases and J by 5 bases; unmatched bases: 7. The germline gives CDR1 MGHDK, CDR2 SYGVNS. CDR3 loop: CASSAPGTAYGYTF. The CDR3 nucleotides read TGTGCCAGCAGTGCACCTGGGACAGCATATGGCTACACCTTC.

The genes are TRBV7-2 and TRBJ1-3; no definite D call. Trimming took 5 bases from V and 0 from J, leaving 20 bases between them. Germline V gene data show CDR1 as SGHTA and CDR2 as FQGNSA. The length of the CDR3 is 18 residues. Here the CDR3 reads CASSLSTRPLRSGNTIYF. The CDR3 region has the DNA TGTGCCAGCAGCCTATCCACCCGTCCCCTCCGCTCTGGAAACACCATATATTTT.

About this clone: Other nucleotide sequences from this sample produce the same CDR3. The CDR3 DNA sequence: TGTGCCAGCAGCTTGGTGGGAGGGGACTACGAGCAGTACTTC. Its protein product is CASSLVGGDYEQYF. The gene calls are TRBV7-2 and TRBJ2-7, with TRBD2 identical over 7 bases. The V gene end was trimmed by 3 bases and the J gene end by 3 bases; junction bases not matched to a gene: 5. Germline V gene sequence: CDR1 SGHTA, CDR2 FQGNSA. The CDR3 is made up of 14 amino acids.

This clone has more than one count but fewer than ten. The V gene is TRBV4-2, the J gene TRBJ1-2; D gene uncertain. The germline CDR1 and CDR2 sequences are LGHNA and YNFKEQ. Trimming removed 0 bases at V and 4 bases at J, with 18 bases between. This CDR3 is built from 17 residues. CDR3 nucleotides: TGTGCCAGCAGCCAAGATTCGGAGGGAGTCACCTCCTATGGCTACACCTTC. Protein product: CASSQDSEGVTSYGYTF.

This sequence joins TRBV30 and TRBJ2-5, with 9 positions matching TRBD2. V lost 1 base and J lost 3; bases outside the gene matches: 6. The germline gives CDR1 GTSNPN, CDR2 SVGIG (reference sequence). The CDR3 length is 15 residues. The CDR3 sequence is CAWSAAGGSKETQYF. DNA of the CDR3: TGTGCCTGGAGTGCGGCGGGGGGGTCAAAAGAGACCCAGTACTTC.

The chain employs TRBV6-5 and TRBJ2-1; 9 bases are shared with TRBD2. Per the germline V gene, CDR1 is MNHEY and CDR2 is SVGAGI. CDR3 length: 14 amino acids. Trimming cost V 5 bases and J 6 bases; bases outside gene matches: 5. For the CDR3, the DNA is TGTGCCAGCAGTACCGGACTAGCGCCCAATGAGCAGTTCTTC. Translating it yields CASSTGLAPNEQFF.

J is TRBJ2-1 and V is TRBV6-5, with TRBD2 identical over 10 bases. The germline V gene has CDR1 MNHEY and CDR2 SVGAGI. V lost 5 bases to trimming and J lost 5 bases; unmatched junction nucleotides: 6. The CDR3 is made up of 15 amino acids. In nucleotides, the CDR3 is TGTGCCAGCAGTAGACTAGCGGGTAACCACAATGAGCAGTTCTTC. It specifies CASSRLAGNHNEQFF.

The sample holds one count of this clone. CDR3 DNA sequence: TGTGCCAGCAGTTCCCTAGTCGGGCAGGGCTACGAGCAGTACTTC. As protein: CASSSLVGQGYEQYF. V is TRBV6-1 and J is TRBJ2-7, with D perhaps TRBD1 (5 bases). Germline V CDR1 and CDR2: MNHNS, SASEGT. The CDR3 loop spans 15 amino acids. The V end lost 5 bases, the J end lost 3 bases, and 17 bases lay between the germline ends.

This chain uses TRBV7-2 with TRBJ2-7; D may be TRBD1 (5 bases). V was shortened by 5 bases and J by 5 bases, with 16 bases between the two germline ends. The length of the CDR3 is 14 residues. The germline CDR1 and CDR2 sequences are SGHTA and FQGNSA. The CDR3 DNA reads as TGTGCCAGCAGCCCTAAGGCAGGGTGGGACGAGCAGTACTTC. It specifies CASSPKAGWDEQYF.

The chain combines TRBV7-2 with TRBJ1-5, with D unresolved. The germline V gene encodes CDR1 SGHTA and CDR2 FQGNSA. The CDR3 sequence is 14 residues long. Deletions cut 2 bases from V and 6 bases from J, with 11 bases between. CDR3 DNA sequence: TGTGCCAGCAGCTTAAAGAGTTCTCTTCAGCCCCAGCATTTT. This translates into CASSLKSSLQPQHF.

The rearrangement joins TRBV4-1 to TRBJ2-7; 11 nucleotides agree with TRBD2. The trim removed 4 bases at V and 4 bases at J, leaving 3 bases unmatched. Germline V CDR1 and CDR2: MGHRA, YSYEKL. This CDR3 has 14 amino acids. The DNA for the CDR3 is TGCGCCAGCAGCCGGGGACTAGCGGAGTACGAGCAGTACTTC. Protein: CASSRGLAEYEQYF.

The chain links TRBV27 to TRBJ1-1; 8 nucleotides line up with TRBD1. The CDR3 totals 15 residues. In germline, CDR1 is MNHEY, CDR2 SMNVEV (reference sequence). The V segment lost 0 bases and the J segment 3 bases; nucleotides outside the gene matches: 3. This chain's CDR3 is CASSLSTGVHTEAFF. In nucleotides, the CDR3 is TGTGCCAGCAGTTTATCGACAGGGGTACACACTGAAGCTTTCTTT.

V usage is TRBV7-6 and J usage is TRBJ2-3; tentatively, D is TRBD1 (5 bases). Germline V gene lookup returns CDR1 SGHVS and CDR2 FNYEAQ. The CDR3 loop spans 15 amino acids. The V end was cut by 3 bases, the J end by 1 base, with 11 bases between. The CDR3 loop is CASSFQGSGTDTQYF. The CDR3 DNA follows: TGTGCCAGCAGCTTCCAGGGATCAGGCACAGATACGCAGTATTTT.